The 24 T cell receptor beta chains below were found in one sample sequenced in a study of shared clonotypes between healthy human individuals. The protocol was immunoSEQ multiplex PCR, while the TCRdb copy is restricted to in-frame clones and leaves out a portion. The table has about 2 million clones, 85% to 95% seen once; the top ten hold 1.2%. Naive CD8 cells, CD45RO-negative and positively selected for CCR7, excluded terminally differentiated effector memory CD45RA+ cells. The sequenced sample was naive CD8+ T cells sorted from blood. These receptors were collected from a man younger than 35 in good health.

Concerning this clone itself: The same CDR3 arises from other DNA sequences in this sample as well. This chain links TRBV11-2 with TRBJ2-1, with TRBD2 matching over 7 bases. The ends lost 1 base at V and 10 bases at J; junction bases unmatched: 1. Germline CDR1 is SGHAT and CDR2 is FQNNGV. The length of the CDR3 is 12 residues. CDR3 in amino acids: CASSLVGGEQFF. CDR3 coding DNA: TGTGCCAGCAGCTTAGTGGGGGGGGAGCAGTTCTTC.

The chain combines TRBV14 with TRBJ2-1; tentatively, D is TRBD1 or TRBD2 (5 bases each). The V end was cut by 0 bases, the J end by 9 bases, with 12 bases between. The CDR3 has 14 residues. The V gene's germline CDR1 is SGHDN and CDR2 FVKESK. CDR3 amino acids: CASSQEDFGTEQFF. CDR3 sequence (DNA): TGTGCCAGCAGCCAAGAGGATTTCGGGACTGAGCAGTTCTTC.

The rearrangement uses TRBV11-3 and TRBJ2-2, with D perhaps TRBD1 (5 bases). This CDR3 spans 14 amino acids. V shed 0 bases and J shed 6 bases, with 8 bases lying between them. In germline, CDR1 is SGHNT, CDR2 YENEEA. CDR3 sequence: CASSLEGDPGELFF. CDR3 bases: TGTGCCAGCAGCTTAGAAGGGGATCCCGGGGAGCTGTTTTTT.

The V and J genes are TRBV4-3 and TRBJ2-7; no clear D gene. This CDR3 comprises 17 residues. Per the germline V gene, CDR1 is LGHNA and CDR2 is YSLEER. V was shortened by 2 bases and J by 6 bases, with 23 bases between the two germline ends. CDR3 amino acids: CASSQFYSMEYTGEQYF. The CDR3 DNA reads TGCGCCAGCAGCCAATTCTACTCTATGGAGTACACCGGCGAGCAGTACTTC.

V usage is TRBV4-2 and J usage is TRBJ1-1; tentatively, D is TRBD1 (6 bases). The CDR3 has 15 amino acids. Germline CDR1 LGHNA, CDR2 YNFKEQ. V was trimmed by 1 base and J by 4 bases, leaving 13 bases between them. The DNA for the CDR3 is TGTGCCAGCAGCCAAGCGACAGGCCGGGCCACTGAAGCTTTCTTT. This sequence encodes CASSQATGRATEAFF.

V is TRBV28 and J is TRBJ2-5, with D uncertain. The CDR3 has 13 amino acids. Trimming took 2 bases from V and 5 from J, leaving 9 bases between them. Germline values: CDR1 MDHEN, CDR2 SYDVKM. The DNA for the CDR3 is TGTGCCAGCAGTTTAAGTGGTTGGGAGACCCAGTACTTC. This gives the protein CASSLSGWETQYF.

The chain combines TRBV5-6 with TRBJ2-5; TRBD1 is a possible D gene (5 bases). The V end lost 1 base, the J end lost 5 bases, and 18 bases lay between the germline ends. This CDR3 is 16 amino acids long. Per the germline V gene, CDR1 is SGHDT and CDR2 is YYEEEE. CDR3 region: CASSLIGAESMETQYF. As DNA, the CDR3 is TGTGCCAGCAGCTTGATTGGGGCTGAGTCAATGGAGACCCAGTACTTC.

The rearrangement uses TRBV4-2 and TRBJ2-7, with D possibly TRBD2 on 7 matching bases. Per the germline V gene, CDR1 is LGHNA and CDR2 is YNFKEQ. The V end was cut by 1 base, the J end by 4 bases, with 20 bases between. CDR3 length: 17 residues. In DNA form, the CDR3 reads TGTGCCAGCAGCCAAGGAGAAACCTGGGAGGGGGGATACGAGCAGTACTTC. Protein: CASSQGETWEGGYEQYF.

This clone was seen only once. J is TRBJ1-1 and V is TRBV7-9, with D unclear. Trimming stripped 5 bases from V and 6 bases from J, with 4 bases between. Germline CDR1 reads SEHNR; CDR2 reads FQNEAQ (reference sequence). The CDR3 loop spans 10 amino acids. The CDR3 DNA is TGTGCCAGCAGCATCTCTGAAGCTTTCTTT. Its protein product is CASSISEAFF.

CDR3 sequence reads: CASLDWDRDADTQYF. As DNA, the CDR3 is TGCGCCAGTTTAGACTGGGACAGGGACGCAGATACGCAGTATTTT. V and J are TRBV10-2 and TRBJ2-3, with 9 bases that match TRBD1. V was pared by 9 bases and J by 4 bases, with 11 bases of the junction left unmatched. Germline V gene lookup returns CDR1 WSHSY and CDR2 SAAADI. This CDR3 is built from 15 residues.

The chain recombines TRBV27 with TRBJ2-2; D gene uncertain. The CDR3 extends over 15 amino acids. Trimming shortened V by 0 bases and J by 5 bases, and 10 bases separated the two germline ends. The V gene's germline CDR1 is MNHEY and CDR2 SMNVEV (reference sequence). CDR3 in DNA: TGTGCCAGCAGTTTATCGACCCTGCCGACCGGGGAGCTGTTTTTT. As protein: CASSLSTLPTGELFF.

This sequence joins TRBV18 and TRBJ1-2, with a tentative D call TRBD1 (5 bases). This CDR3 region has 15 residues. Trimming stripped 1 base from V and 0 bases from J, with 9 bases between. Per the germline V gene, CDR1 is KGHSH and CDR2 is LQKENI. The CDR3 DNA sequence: TGTGCCAGCTCACCACTTCAAGGGGCTAACTATGGCTACACCTTC. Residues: CASSPLQGANYGYTF.

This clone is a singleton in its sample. This CDR3 is CSVYGLAGIDTQYF. DNA of the CDR3: TGCAGCGTTTATGGACTAGCGGGAATAGATACGCAGTATTTT. V gene TRBV29-1 combines with J gene TRBJ2-3; 12 bases are a match to TRBD2. This CDR3 has 14 residues. Looked up from germline, CDR1 is SQVTM and CDR2 is ANQGSEA. With 5 bases clipped from V and 5 bases from J, the junction kept 5 bases outside the gene matches.

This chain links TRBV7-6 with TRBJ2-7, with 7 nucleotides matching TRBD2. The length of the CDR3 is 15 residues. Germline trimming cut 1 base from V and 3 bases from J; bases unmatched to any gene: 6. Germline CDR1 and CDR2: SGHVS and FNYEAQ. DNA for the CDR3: TGTGCCAGCAGCTTAGAAGGGACTACTTTCTACGAGCAGTACTTC. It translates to CASSLEGTTFYEQYF.

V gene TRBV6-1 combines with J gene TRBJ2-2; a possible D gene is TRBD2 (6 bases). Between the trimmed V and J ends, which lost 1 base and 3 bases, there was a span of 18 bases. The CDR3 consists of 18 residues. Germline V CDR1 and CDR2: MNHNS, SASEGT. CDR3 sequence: CASSEGLLGGLHTGELFF. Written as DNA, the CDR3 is TGTGCCAGCAGTGAAGGCTTGCTTGGGGGACTGCACACCGGGGAGCTGTTTTTT.

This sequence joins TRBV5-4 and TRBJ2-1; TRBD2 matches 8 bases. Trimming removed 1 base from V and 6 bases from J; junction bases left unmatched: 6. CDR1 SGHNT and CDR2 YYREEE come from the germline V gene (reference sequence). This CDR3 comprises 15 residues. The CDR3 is CASSLSLAGLNEQFF. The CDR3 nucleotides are TGTGCCAGCAGCTTGAGCCTAGCGGGTCTCAATGAGCAGTTCTTC.

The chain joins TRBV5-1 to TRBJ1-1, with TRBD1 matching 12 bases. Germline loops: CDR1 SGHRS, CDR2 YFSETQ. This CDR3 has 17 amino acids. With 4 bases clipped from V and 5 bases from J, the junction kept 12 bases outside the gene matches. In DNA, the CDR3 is TGCGCCAGCAGCGTGGAGGGGGACAGGGGGCGAGGGACTGAAGCTTTCTTT. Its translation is CASSVEGDRGRGTEAFF.

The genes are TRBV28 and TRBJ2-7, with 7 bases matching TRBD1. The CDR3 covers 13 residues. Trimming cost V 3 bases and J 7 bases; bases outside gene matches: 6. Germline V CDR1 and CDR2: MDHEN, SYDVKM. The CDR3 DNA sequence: TGTGCCAGCAGTTTGGCCAGGGGGATAGAGCAGTACTTC. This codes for CASSLARGIEQYF.

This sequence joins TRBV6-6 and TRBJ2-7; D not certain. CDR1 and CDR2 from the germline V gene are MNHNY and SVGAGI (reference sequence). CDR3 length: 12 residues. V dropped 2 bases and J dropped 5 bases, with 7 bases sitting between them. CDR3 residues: CASSYASNEQYF. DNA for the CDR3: TGTGCCAGCAGTTACGCTTCGAACGAGCAGTACTTC.

The CDR3 bases are TGTGCCAGCAGCCCCCAGGAGACGGAGAACACCGGGGAGCTGTTTTTT. Translating it yields CASSPQETENTGELFF. The chain uses TRBV9 and TRBJ2-2; D is uncertain. This CDR3 comprises 16 residues. The V end lost 4 bases, the J end lost 1 base, and 14 bases lay between the germline ends. Germline V lookup: CDR1 SGDLS, CDR2 YYNGEE. The complete variable domain, with remaining parts taken from reference TRBV9 and TRBJ2-2, reads DSGVTQTPKHLITATGQRVTLRCSPRSGDLSVYWYQQSLDQGLQFLIQYYNGEERAKGNILERFSAQQFPDLHSELNLSSLELGDSALYFCASSPQETENTGELFFGEGSRLTVL.

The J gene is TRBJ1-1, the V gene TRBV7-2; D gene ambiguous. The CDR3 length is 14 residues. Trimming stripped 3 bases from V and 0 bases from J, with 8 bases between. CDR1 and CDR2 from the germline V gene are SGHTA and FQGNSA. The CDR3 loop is CASSLTVLNTEAFF. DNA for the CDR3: TGTGCCAGCAGCTTGACGGTTTTGAACACTGAAGCTTTCTTT.

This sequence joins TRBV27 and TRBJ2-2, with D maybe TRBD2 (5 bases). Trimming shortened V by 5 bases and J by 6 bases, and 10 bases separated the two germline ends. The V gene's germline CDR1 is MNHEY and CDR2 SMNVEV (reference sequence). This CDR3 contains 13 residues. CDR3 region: CASSPLVSGELFF. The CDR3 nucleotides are TGTGCCAGCAGTCCACTAGTGTCCGGGGAGCTGTTTTTT.

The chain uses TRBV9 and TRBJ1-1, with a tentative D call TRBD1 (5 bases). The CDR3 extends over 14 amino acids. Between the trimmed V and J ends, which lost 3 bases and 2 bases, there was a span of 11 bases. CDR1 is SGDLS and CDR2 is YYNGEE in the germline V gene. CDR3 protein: CASSGGGPNTEAFF. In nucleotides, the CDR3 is TGTGCCAGCAGCGGGGGCGGACCCAACACTGAAGCTTTCTTT. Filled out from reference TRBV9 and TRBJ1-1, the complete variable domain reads DSGVTQTPKHLITATGQRVTLRCSPRSGDLSVYWYQQSLDQGLQFLIQYYNGEERAKGNILERFSAQQFPDLHSELNLSSLELGDSALYFCASSGGGPNTEAFFGQGTRLTVV.

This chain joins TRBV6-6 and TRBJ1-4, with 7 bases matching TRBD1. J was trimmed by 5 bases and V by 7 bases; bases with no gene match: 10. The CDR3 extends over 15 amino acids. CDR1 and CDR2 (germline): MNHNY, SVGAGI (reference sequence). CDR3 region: CASTHTGTENEKLFF. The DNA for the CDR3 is TGTGCCAGCACTCACACCGGGACAGAGAATGAAAAACTGTTTTTT.